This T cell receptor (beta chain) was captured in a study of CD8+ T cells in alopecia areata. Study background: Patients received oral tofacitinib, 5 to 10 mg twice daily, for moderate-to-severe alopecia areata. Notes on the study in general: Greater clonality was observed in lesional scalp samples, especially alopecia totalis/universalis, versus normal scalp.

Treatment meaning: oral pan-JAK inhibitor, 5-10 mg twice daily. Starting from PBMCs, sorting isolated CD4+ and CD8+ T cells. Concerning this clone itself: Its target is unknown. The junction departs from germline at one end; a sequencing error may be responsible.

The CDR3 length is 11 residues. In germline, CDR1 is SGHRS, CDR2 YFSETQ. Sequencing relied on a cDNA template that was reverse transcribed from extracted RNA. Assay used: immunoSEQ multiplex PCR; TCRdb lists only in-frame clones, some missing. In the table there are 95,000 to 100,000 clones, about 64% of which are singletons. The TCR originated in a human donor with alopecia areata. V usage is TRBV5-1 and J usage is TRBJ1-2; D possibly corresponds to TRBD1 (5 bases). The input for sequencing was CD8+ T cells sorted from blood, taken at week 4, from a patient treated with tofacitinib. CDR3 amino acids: CASSFGWDRSF. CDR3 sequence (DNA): TGCGCCAGCAGCTTCGGTTGGGACCGCTCCTTC. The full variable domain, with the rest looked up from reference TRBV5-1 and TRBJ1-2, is KAGVTQTPRYLIKTRGQQVTLSCSPISGHRSVSWYQQTPGQGLQFLFEYFSETQRNKGNFPGRFSGRQFSNSRSEMNVSTLELGDSALYLCASSFGWDRSFGSGTRLTVV.